This T cell receptor (beta chain) appears in the sequencing data of a study of T-cell memory formation after mild COVID-19. Study in general: For the most part, TCR clusters were specific to one donor. General observations from the study: Clones contracting over day 15 to 85 were CD4/CD8 balanced, with later expanders leaning CD4+.

V lost 4 bases to trimming and J lost 0 bases, with 16 bases between them. Germline CDR1 SGHTA, CDR2 FQGNSA. The CDR3 loop spans 17 amino acids. The table lists this clonotype with many counts. As yet, its antigen is unknown. 5'RACE with constant-segment primers yielded barcoded, UMI-tagged TCR alpha and TCR beta cDNA libraries. Using its own MiXCR run on the 5' RACE reads, TCRdb lists one record per CDR3 protein. The sample contains just over 60,000 distinct CDR3 sequences, 9.3% of which appear only once. The chain employs TRBV7-2 and TRBJ2-1; a possible D gene is TRBD2 (6 bases). What was sequenced was PBMCs or a T cell subset sorted from them (not recorded which). The TCR was taken from a man aged 18 to 35 who had mild COVID-19 (a few samples of this study predate the infection). Cell type and time point are not known. CDR3: CASSSSGAGSSYNEQFF. The CDR3 coding sequence is TGTGCCAGCAGCTCATCCGGGGCGGGAAGCTCCTACAATGAGCAGTTCTTC.